Below are 20 T cell receptor beta chains sequenced from a single sample in a study of cytomegalovirus exposure and HLA in healthy donors. Using immunoSEQ multiplex PCR, the repertoire was profiled, and TCRdb retains in-frame clones only, with some absent. This table has 330,000 or so clones, 80% to 90% appearing once. Sequencing was done on a sample of PBMCs. The receptors originated from a woman under 30 in good health and CMV-seronegative.

The chain links TRBV5-1 to TRBJ2-7; a possible D gene is TRBD2 (5 bases). The CDR3 has 13 residues. Trimming shortened V by 0 bases and J by 6 bases, and 10 bases separated the two germline ends. Germline V gene data show CDR1 as SGHRS and CDR2 as YFSETQ. In DNA, the CDR3 is TGCGCCAGCAGCTTGGCCGGACTTTCCGAGCAGTACTTC. This codes for CASSLAGLSEQYF.

The chain employs TRBV4-3 and TRBJ1-4; 7 bases are shared with TRBD1. V trimming: 2 bases; J trimming: 2 bases; junction bases outside the gene matches: 2. The germline gives CDR1 LGHNA, CDR2 YSLEER. This CDR3 is built from 15 residues. Here the CDR3 reads CASSQSTGTNEKLFF. DNA of the CDR3: TGCGCCAGCAGCCAATCGACAGGGACTAATGAAAAACTGTTTTTT.

The chain recombines TRBV6-1 with TRBJ2-3; D might be TRBD1 (6 bases). This CDR3 has 15 residues. Trimming stripped 6 bases from V and 3 bases from J, with 16 bases between. The V gene's germline CDR1 is MNHNS and CDR2 SASEGT. This CDR3 reads CASRGRRQGTDTQYF. CDR3 nucleotides: TGTGCCAGCAGAGGCCGTCGGCAGGGGACAGATACGCAGTATTTT.

The rearrangement uses TRBV5-1 and TRBJ2-3, with 10 bases identical to TRBD1. V lost 4 bases and J lost 6; bases outside the gene matches: 8. The CDR3 is 15 residues long. The V gene's germline CDR1 is SGHRS and CDR2 YFSETQ. CDR3 bases: TGCGCCAGCAGCGAGACCGGGACAGGGGTCGATACGCAGTATTTT. It encodes CASSETGTGVDTQYF.

The chain joins TRBV4-1 to TRBJ2-5; tentatively, D is TRBD2 (6 bases). V was pared by 1 base and J by 5 bases, with 11 bases between. Germline lookup yields CDR1 MGHRA and CDR2 YSYEKL. This CDR3 is 14 amino acids long. Here the CDR3 reads CASSQGGGSETQYF. The CDR3 DNA reads as TGCGCCAGCAGCCAAGGTGGGGGGTCGGAGACCCAGTACTTC.

V and J are TRBV9 and TRBJ2-3; 8 nucleotides match TRBD2. The CDR3 consists of 17 residues. J was trimmed by 4 bases and V by 4 bases; bases with no gene match: 14. Germline loops: CDR1 SGDLS, CDR2 YYNGEE. CDR3 DNA sequence: TGTGCCAGCAGCCAAGGGGGACAAGCGGGAGCGGCAGATACGCAGTATTTT. As protein: CASSQGGQAGAADTQYF.

V usage is TRBV15 and J usage is TRBJ2-3; D is unclear. The CDR3 spans 12 residues. V dropped 2 bases and J dropped 2 bases, with 2 bases sitting between them. Germline V gene data show CDR1 as LNHNV and CDR2 as YYDKDF (reference sequence). The CDR3 sequence is CATSRYTDTQYF. CDR3 sequence (DNA): TGTGCCACCAGCAGATACACAGATACGCAGTATTTT.

This clone was counted once. The chain recombines TRBV19 with TRBJ1-3; TRBD1 is a possible D gene (5 bases). Germline assignment: CDR1 LNHDA and CDR2 SQIVND (reference sequence). V was cut by 3 bases and J by 0 bases, with 9 bases left in between. The CDR3 consists of 15 residues. The CDR3 nucleotides are TGTGCCAGTAGTATCCGACAGTCCTCTGGAAACACCATATATTTT. Translation gives CASSIRQSSGNTIYF.

The chain recombines TRBV29-1 with TRBJ2-7; 9 bases align to TRBD1. Looked up from germline, CDR1 is SQVTM and CDR2 is ANQGSEA. Trimming at V came to 2 bases and at J to 7 bases, leaving 12 bases not matched to a gene. The CDR3 is made up of 15 amino acids. CDR3 sequence reads: CSVERFVGQGVEQYF. The DNA of the CDR3 is TGCAGCGTTGAAAGGTTTGTGGGACAGGGTGTTGAGCAGTACTTC.

The chain recombines TRBV7-3 with TRBJ2-7; 12 bases are shared with TRBD1. The CDR3 is made up of 16 amino acids. Looked up from germline, CDR1 is SGHTA and CDR2 is FQGTGA. The J segment lost 0 bases and the V segment lost 4 bases, leaving 4 bases of the junction unmatched. The CDR3 DNA is TGTGCCAGCAGCTCGAGGGACAGGGGGCGCTCCTACGAGCAGTACTTC. Protein sequence: CASSSRDRGRSYEQYF.

The chain carries TRBV27 and TRBJ2-7; maybe TRBD1 (6 bases). Trimming stripped 1 base from V and 4 bases from J, with 11 bases between. The CDR3 totals 14 residues. Germline loops: CDR1 MNHEY, CDR2 SMNVEV (reference sequence). This CDR3 reads CASSLLGQDYEQYF. CDR3 DNA: TGTGCCAGCAGTTTATTGGGACAAGATTACGAGCAGTACTTC.

The chain uses TRBV25-1 and TRBJ2-2; unclear D gene. The V end was cut by 6 bases, the J end by 0 bases, with 8 bases between. Germline CDR1 reads MGHDK; CDR2 reads SYGVNS. The CDR3 has 14 amino acids. CDR3 protein: CASRHSPNTGELFF. CDR3 DNA: TGTGCCAGCAGGCACAGCCCGAACACCGGGGAGCTGTTTTTT.

The chain employs TRBV5-1 and TRBJ2-7; D remains unclear. CDR1 is SGHRS, CDR2 YFSETQ, per germline. Between the trimmed V and J ends, which lost 3 bases and 4 bases, there was a span of 8 bases. CDR3 size: 12 residues. Here the CDR3 DNA reads TGCGCCAGCAGCTCTAGTAGTTACGAGCAGTACTTC. Its protein is CASSSSSYEQYF.

CDR3 protein: CASSLSIQETQYF. The CDR3 DNA is TGTGCCAGCAGCCTAAGTATCCAAGAGACCCAGTACTTC. J is TRBJ2-5 and V is TRBV5-5; D not certain. The CDR3 contains 13 residues. Germline CDR1 SGHKS, CDR2 YYEKEE (reference sequence). With 4 bases removed from V and 1 base from J, the gap between germline ends came to 8 bases.

This clone occurred once. The chain carries TRBV5-5 and TRBJ2-7; D is ambiguous. Trimming shortened V by 1 base and J by 5 bases, and 10 bases separated the two germline ends. CDR3 length: 13 residues. CDR1 is SGHKS, CDR2 YYEKEE, per germline (reference sequence). Here the CDR3 DNA reads TGTGCCAGCAGCTTGAGGCTAGTTGACGAGCAGTACTTC. Translated, it gives CASSLRLVDEQYF. Based on the CDR3 plus reference TRBV5-5 and TRBJ2-7, the full variable domain is DAGVTQSPTHLIKTRGQQVTLRCSPISGHKSVSWYQQVLGQGPQFIFQYYEKEERGRGNFPDRFSARQFPNYSSELNVNALLLGDSALYLCASSLRLVDEQYFGPGTRLTVT.

The J gene is TRBJ2-3, the V gene TRBV6-5; 9 nucleotides align to TRBD1. Germline V gene data show CDR1 as MNHEY and CDR2 as SVGAGI. The CDR3 is 16 amino acids. V lost 0 bases and J lost 1; bases outside the gene matches: 2. The CDR3: CASSYSWTGGTDTQYF. The CDR3 DNA is TGTGCCAGCAGTTACTCGTGGACAGGGGGCACAGATACGCAGTATTTT.

The rearrangement links TRBV6-1 to TRBJ2-1; TRBD1 matches at 7 bases. Trimming at V came to 6 bases and at J to 2 bases, leaving 7 bases not matched to a gene. The CDR3 is 15 amino acids. Per the germline V gene, CDR1 is MNHNS and CDR2 is SASEGT. The CDR3 coding sequence is TGTGCCAGCAGACCGGGGACAGCCCCCTACAATGAGCAGTTCTTC. It codes for CASRPGTAPYNEQFF.

A single count supports this clone. This chain links TRBV7-9 with TRBJ2-1; 11 bases match TRBD2. Losses at the gene ends were 6 bases for V and 2 bases for J; bases not matched to a gene: 6. The CDR3 is 16 residues long. Germline V gene lookup returns CDR1 SEHNR and CDR2 FQNEAQ (reference sequence). As DNA, the CDR3 is TGTGCCAGCAGGCCTCTAGCGGGAGGACCCTACAATGAGCAGTTCTTC. Protein sequence: CASRPLAGGPYNEQFF.

The chain carries TRBV12-5 and TRBJ2-5; 8 bases match TRBD2. Unmatched junction bases numbered 7, after V lost 6 bases and J lost 4 bases. CDR1 and CDR2 from the germline V gene are LGHNT and FRNRAP. The CDR3 is 14 residues long. CDR3 residues: CASGDGRAVETQYF. The CDR3 DNA sequence: TGTGCTAGTGGGGACGGGAGGGCAGTAGAGACCCAGTACTTC.

The V call is TRBV4-3, the J call TRBJ1-3, with D tentatively TRBD1 (5 bases). V was cut by 7 bases and J by 2 bases, with 15 bases left in between. The CDR3 runs 15 residues. Germline V gives CDR1 LGHNA, CDR2 YSLEER. CDR3 region: CASTPQTGAGNTIYF. Here the CDR3 DNA reads TGCGCCAGCACACCTCAGACGGGGGCTGGAAACACCATATATTTT.